These T cell receptor beta chains were read from a single sample in a study of tumor-infiltrating lymphocytes in primary liver carcinoma. TCRdb passed the multiplex PCR reads through MiXCR, listing each CDR3 protein once. The table records about 48,000 distinct CDR3 sequences, about 80% of them present only once. Sequencing was carried out using liver tumor tissue from sampling region 3. These receptors came from a man in his forties with primary liver carcinoma and hepatitis B virus infection. Both conserved end residues are part of each CDR3. A D gene is named only where the DNA matches it firmly. Expanded clones are given a class, and other clones once, few, many or no size at all.

cdr3_length: 14; clone_size: NA; j_call: TRBJ2-7; d_call: NA; v_call: TRBV12-3/TRBV12-4; cdr3_nt: TGTGCCAGCAGTTTAAAAGTTAGCTCCTACGAGCACTACTTC; cdr3_aa: CASSLKVSSYEHYF
cdr3_length: 15; clone_size: few; j_call: TRBJ2-2; d_call: TRBD1; v_call: TRBV4-1; cdr3_nt: TGCGTCAGCAGTCGGGACAGGGTCTTCACCGCGGAGCTGTTTTTT; cdr3_aa: CVSSRDRVFTAELFF
cdr3_length: 14; clone_size: NA; j_call: TRBJ2-1; d_call: TRBD1; v_call: TRBV29-1; cdr3_nt: TGCAGCGTATTGCCGGGACAGGGGGTGAATGAGCAGTCCTTC; cdr3_aa: CSVLPGQGVNEQSF
cdr3_length: 14; clone_size: NA; j_call: TRBJ2-1; d_call: NA; v_call: TRBV6-6; cdr3_nt: TGTGCCAGGAGGAGCAGCTACTCCTACAATGAGCAATTCTTC; cdr3_aa: CARRSSYSYNEQFF
cdr3_length: 14; clone_size: once; j_call: TRBJ1-5; d_call: NA; v_call: TRBV12-3/TRBV12-4; cdr3_nt: TGTGCCAGCAGAAAGGGCCCAGGCAATCAGCCCCAGCATTTT; cdr3_aa: CASRKGPGNQPQHF
cdr3_length: 16; clone_size: NA; j_call: TRBJ1-4; d_call: TRBD1; v_call: TRBV5-1; cdr3_nt: TGTGCCAGCAATTTGGACAGGGTAGTTCCTAATGAAAAGCTGTTTTTT; cdr3_aa: CASNLDRVVPNEKLFF
cdr3_length: 13; clone_size: medium-sized; j_call: TRBJ2-7; d_call: NA; v_call: TRBV6-6; cdr3_nt: TGTGCCAGCAGACGAGAAAGTGGTTACGAGCAGTACTTC; cdr3_aa: CASRRESGYEQYF
cdr3_length: 17; clone_size: NA; j_call: TRBJ2-2; d_call: NA; v_call: TRBV6-5; cdr3_nt: TGTGCCAGCAGTCTTCGCCCACCTGGAGTGAACACCGGGGTGCTGTATTTT; cdr3_aa: CASSLRPPGVNTGVLYF
cdr3_length: 14; clone_size: NA; j_call: TRBJ2-7; d_call: NA; v_call: TRBV6-5; cdr3_nt: TGTGCCAGGAGTTACGGCGGAAGGCTCGGTGAGCAGTACTTC; cdr3_aa: CARSYGGRLGEQYF
cdr3_length: 13; clone_size: NA; j_call: TRBJ1-1; d_call: NA; v_call: TRBV6-1; cdr3_nt: TGTGCCACCAGGATACCTGGGAACACTGAAGTTTTCTTT; cdr3_aa: CATRIPGNTEVFF
cdr3_length: 12; clone_size: many; j_call: TRBJ2-5; d_call: NA; v_call: TRBV13; cdr3_nt: TGTGCCAGCAGCTTACACCAAGAGACCCAGTACTTC; cdr3_aa: CASSLHQETQYF
cdr3_length: 14; clone_size: NA; j_call: TRBJ2-1; d_call: TRBD1; v_call: TRBV11-2; cdr3_nt: TGTGTCAGCAGCCGAGGGTCTGGGTACAGGGGGCAGTTCTTC; cdr3_aa: CVSSRGSGYRGQFF
cdr3_length: 15; clone_size: NA; j_call: TRBJ2-5; d_call: NA; v_call: TRBV10-3; cdr3_nt: TGTGCCATCAGTGACCCCGACAAGTACCAGGTGACCCAGTACTTC; cdr3_aa: CAISDPDKYQVTQYF
cdr3_length: 12; clone_size: NA; j_call: TRBJ1-2; d_call: NA; v_call: TRBV11-2; cdr3_nt: TGTGCAAGCAGCCCGGTCGGAAATGGCTACACCTTC; cdr3_aa: CASSPVGNGYTF
cdr3_length: 14; clone_size: few; j_call: TRBJ1-2; d_call: NA; v_call: TRBV19; cdr3_nt: TGTGCCAGTAGTCGCGGCAGGGAAGTTGTTGGCTACACCTTC; cdr3_aa: CASSRGREVVGYTF
cdr3_length: 13; clone_size: once; j_call: TRBJ2-6; d_call: NA; v_call: TRBV29-1; cdr3_nt: TGCAGCGTGACGACGGGGAGGGCCAACGTCCTGACTTTC; cdr3_aa: CSVTTGRANVLTF
cdr3_length: 15; clone_size: NA; j_call: TRBJ2-3; d_call: NA; v_call: TRBV11-2; cdr3_nt: TGTGCCAGTAGCCGAGGAACTCCAGGCATAGATACGCAGTACTTT; cdr3_aa: CASSRGTPGIDTQYF
cdr3_length: 17; clone_size: once; j_call: TRBJ2-2; d_call: TRBD1; v_call: TRBV11-2; cdr3_nt: TGTGCCAGCAGCTTTGATCGGGACAGGATCGGCACCTGGAAGCTGTTTTTT; cdr3_aa: CASSFDRDRIGTWKLFF
cdr3_length: 15; clone_size: NA; j_call: TRBJ2-7; d_call: TRBD2; v_call: TRBV18; cdr3_nt: TGTGCCTGCTCACCAAACCAGCGGGAGTCCTACGAGCAGTACTTC; cdr3_aa: CACSPNQRESYEQYF
cdr3_length: 13; clone_size: NA; j_call: TRBJ2-2; d_call: NA; v_call: TRBV29-1; cdr3_nt: TGCCGCGTTGCAGGGTCGAACACCGGAGAGCTGTTTTTT; cdr3_aa: CRVAGSNTGELFF
cdr3_length: 17; clone_size: NA; j_call: TRBJ2-5; d_call: NA; v_call: TRBV28; cdr3_nt: TGTGCCAGCAGTTTAGATCCTAGGGGGGGCCTACAAGAGACCCAGTACTTC; cdr3_aa: CASSLDPRGGLQETQYF
cdr3_length: 16; clone_size: many; j_call: TRBJ2-7; d_call: TRBD2; v_call: TRBV29-1; cdr3_nt: TGCAGCGCCCCGGGGACTAGCGGGAGGCACTCCTACGAGCAGTACTTC; cdr3_aa: CSAPGTSGRHSYEQYF
cdr3_length: 13; clone_size: NA; j_call: TRBJ2-7; d_call: NA; v_call: TRBV6-5; cdr3_nt: TGTGCCAGCAGTTACACAGGGAGTAACGAGCAGTACTTT; cdr3_aa: CASSYTGSNEQYF
cdr3_length: 14; clone_size: NA; j_call: TRBJ2-7; d_call: TRBD2; v_call: TRBV6-2/TRBV6-3; cdr3_nt: TGTGCCAGCAGTCAGACTAGCGGGAATTCCGAGCACTACTTC; cdr3_aa: CASSQTSGNSEHYF
cdr3_length: 16; clone_size: once; j_call: TRBJ2-3; d_call: TRBD2; v_call: TRBV11-1; cdr3_nt: TGTGCCAGCAGCAAGGGACTAGCGGTTAGCACAGATGTTCAGTATTTT; cdr3_aa: CASSKGLAVSTDVQYF
cdr3_length: 15; clone_size: medium-sized; j_call: TRBJ2-7; d_call: TRBD1; v_call: TRBV6-8; cdr3_nt: TGTGCCAGCAGTTGGGGACAGGTCGCTACGAGAGAGCAGTACTTC; cdr3_aa: CASSWGQVATREQYF
cdr3_length: 14; clone_size: NA; j_call: TRBJ2-5; d_call: NA; v_call: TRBV6-5; cdr3_nt: TGTGTCAGCAGTTACCGTACTACGAAAGAGAGCCAGTACTTC; cdr3_aa: CVSSYRTTKESQYF
cdr3_length: 12; clone_size: many; j_call: TRBJ2-5; d_call: NA; v_call: TRBV6-2/TRBV6-3; cdr3_nt: TGTGCCAGCAGTTCTGGCGGAGAGACCCAGTACTTC; cdr3_aa: CASSSGGETQYF
cdr3_length: 16; clone_size: NA; j_call: TRBJ2-6; d_call: NA; v_call: TRBV6-2/TRBV6-3; cdr3_nt: TGTGCCAGCAGTTTAGGTCATGGAACTGGGGCCAACGTCATGACTTTC; cdr3_aa: CASSLGHGTGANVMTF
cdr3_length: 14; clone_size: NA; j_call: TRBJ2-7; d_call: TRBD1; v_call: TRBV4-1; cdr3_nt: TGCGCCAGTAGCCTCTACGGACAGGACCACGAGCAGTACTTC; cdr3_aa: CASSLYGQDHEQYF
cdr3_length: 17; clone_size: once; j_call: TRBJ2-2; d_call: NA; v_call: TRBV11-2; cdr3_nt: TGTACCAGCAACTTAGTTCGGACGTACCCAGAGACCGGGGAGCTGTTTTTT; cdr3_aa: CTSNLVRTYPETGELFF
cdr3_length: 15; clone_size: medium-sized; j_call: TRBJ2-3; d_call: NA; v_call: TRBV5-4; cdr3_nt: TGTGCCAGCAGCCTAGGGGGGAGTGGCACAGATACGCAGTATTTT; cdr3_aa: CASSLGGSGTDTQYF
cdr3_length: 15; clone_size: few; j_call: TRBJ2-6; d_call: NA; v_call: TRBV15; cdr3_nt: TGTGCCACCAGCCCTGGGGGATCTGGGGCCAACGTCCTGACTTTC; cdr3_aa: CATSPGGSGANVLTF
cdr3_length: 18; clone_size: medium-sized; j_call: TRBJ2-1; d_call: TRBD2; v_call: TRBV12-3/TRBV12-4; cdr3_nt: TGTGCCAGCAGTCCTAGGGGAGCGGGAGAAGGCTCCTACAATGAGCAGTTCTTC; cdr3_aa: CASSPRGAGEGSYNEQFF
cdr3_length: 14; clone_size: NA; j_call: TRBJ1-1; d_call: NA; v_call: TRBV6-5; cdr3_nt: TGTGCCAGCAGACTATCTGGGAAGAACACTGAAGCCTTCTTT; cdr3_aa: CASRLSGKNTEAFF
cdr3_length: 16; clone_size: NA; j_call: TRBJ2-1; d_call: NA; v_call: TRBV7-9; cdr3_nt: TGTGCCATCAGCTTATGGGGACTGGCGGGTTACAATGAGCAGTTCTTC; cdr3_aa: CAISLWGLAGYNEQFF
cdr3_length: 12; clone_size: NA; j_call: TRBJ2-1; d_call: NA; v_call: TRBV6-2/TRBV6-3; cdr3_nt: TGTGCCAGCTGTTGGTCTCGAAATGAGCAGTCCTTC; cdr3_aa: CASCWSRNEQSF
cdr3_length: 11; clone_size: NA; j_call: TRBJ2-1; d_call: NA; v_call: TRBV6-1; cdr3_nt: TGTGCCAGGAGCCTTCCGACAGAGCACTTCTTC; cdr3_aa: CARSLPTEHFF
cdr3_length: 15; clone_size: few; j_call: TRBJ1-3; d_call: TRBD1; v_call: TRBV10-3; cdr3_nt: TGTGCCACCCGAGACAGGGGGCTTTTTGGAAACACCATATACTTT; cdr3_aa: CATRDRGLFGNTIYF
cdr3_length: 12; clone_size: many; j_call: TRBJ2-1; d_call: NA; v_call: TRBV5-4; cdr3_nt: TGTGCCAGCAGCTTAGGCGGAAATGAGCAGTTCTTC; cdr3_aa: CASSLGGNEQFF
cdr3_length: 13; clone_size: medium-sized; j_call: TRBJ2-3; d_call: TRBD1; v_call: TRBV5-1; cdr3_nt: TGCGCCAGTCAACAGGGGCCTGGAGATACGCAGTATTTT; cdr3_aa: CASQQGPGDTQYF